The clone carrying this T cell receptor (beta chain) has just one count. The germline V gene encodes CDR1 KGHSH and CDR2 LQKENI. J lost 5 bases, V lost 3 bases, and 8 bases had no gene match. CDR3 size: 16 residues. The data belong to a study of blood T cell repertoires in COVID-19. Generated by immunoSEQ multiplex PCR, the TCRdb table keeps only in-frame clones and is missing some. The sample records about 140,000 clones, 88% being singletons. The rearrangement joins TRBV18 to TRBJ1-4; 8 bases are shared with TRBD1. The source of this sequence is a woman aged 50 to 60 with acute or convalescent COVID-19. The sample comprised peripheral blood. The CDR3 DNA sequence: TGTGCCAGCTCACCGCCCACAGGGGGTGTAAATGAAAAACTGTTTTTT. Its translation: CASSPPTGGVNEKLFF.